This T cell receptor beta chain was profiled in a study of naive and memory T cell subsets. The library had UMIs added by 3' ligation of an oligonucleotide to TCR cDNA. Input was about 1 to 1,100 ng of DNase-treated total RNA without cell sorting. Four PCR rounds used nested alpha and beta constant region primers plus the SP2 primer. TCRdb re-derived calls from the 5' RACE reads in MiXCR, one entry per CDR3 protein. The data contain about 56,000 distinct CDR3 sequences, more than 7.5% of them singletons. At least ten counts were recorded for this clonotype. Mismatch with germline at one junction end may stem from a read error. Germline CDR1 SGHTA, CDR2 FQGTGA. The length of the CDR3 is 13 residues.

This sequence originates from a female donor in good health. The chain recombines TRBV7-3 with TRBJ1-2; D is unclear. The CDR3 nucleotides are TGTGCCAGCAGCTTAAATAGGGATCAAGGCTCCACCTTC. It specifies CASSLNRDQGSTF.